This T cell receptor (beta chain) was documented in a study of cytomegalovirus exposure and HLA in healthy donors. Findings of the study overall: Reports indicated that the classifier achieved high specificity and sensitivity in diagnosing cytomegalovirus status.

The PCR employed 60 Vbeta primers together with 13 Jbeta primers. Sequencing was performed with immunoSEQ multiplex PCR; in TCRdb, only in-frame clones are kept and a portion is missing. The table records under 80,000 clones, more than 70% of them present only once. CDR3 length equals 14 residues. Germline V gives CDR1 MGHDK, CDR2 SYGVNS. The V gene lost 2 bases and the J gene lost 2 bases, with 4 bases spanning the gap. In the case of this clone: The antigen is not known.

This sequence joins TRBV25-1 and TRBJ2-6; D is unclear. This clonotype originated in a woman aged 25-40 years in good health and CMV-seronegative. Sequencing was carried out using PBMCs. CDR3 in amino acids: CASSEVAGANVLTF. The CDR3 DNA follows: TGTGCCAGCAGTGAAGTCGCTGGGGCCAACGTCCTGACTTTC.